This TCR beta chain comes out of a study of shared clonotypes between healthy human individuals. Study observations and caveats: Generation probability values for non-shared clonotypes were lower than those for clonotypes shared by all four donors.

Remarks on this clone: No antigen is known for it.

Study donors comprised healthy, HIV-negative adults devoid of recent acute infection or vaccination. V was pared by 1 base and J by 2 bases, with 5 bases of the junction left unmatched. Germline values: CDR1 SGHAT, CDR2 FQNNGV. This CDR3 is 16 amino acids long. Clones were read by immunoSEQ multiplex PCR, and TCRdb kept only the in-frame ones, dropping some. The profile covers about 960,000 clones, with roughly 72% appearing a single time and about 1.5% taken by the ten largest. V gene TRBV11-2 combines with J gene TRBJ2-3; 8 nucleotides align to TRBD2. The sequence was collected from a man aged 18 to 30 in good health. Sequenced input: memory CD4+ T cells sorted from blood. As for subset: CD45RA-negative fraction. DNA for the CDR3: TGTGCCAGCAGCTTAGTTGCGGGGGGAACCACAGATACGCAGTATTTT. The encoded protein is CASSLVAGGTTDTQYF.